The entry below gives a single TCR beta chain sequence along with its context. Its target is unknown. The entry originates in a study of T cell responses to AZD1222 COVID-19 vaccine. Study outcomes and limitations: Following two doses of AZD1222, Spike-specific TCR breadth and depth rose. The donor cohort was predominantly white British with a female majority, and clonal diversity may have been underestimated. Repertoires were sampled only after the peak T cell response. Baseline seropositives among AZD1222 recipients totaled only six or seven.

Trimming pared 2 bases from V and 1 base from J, leaving 5 bases between. The CDR3 totals 13 residues. CDR1 and CDR2 from the germline V gene are KGHSH and LQKENI. TCRdb's table, derived via immunoSEQ multiplex PCR, lists solely in-frame clones and lacks some. The sample records around 120,000 clones, 80% to 90% being singletons. Specimen: peripheral blood, collected on day 0 of AZD1222 vaccination. This receptor was taken from an adult in good health. The chain carries TRBV18 and TRBJ1-1; D gene uncertain. The CDR3 protein is CASSPLENTEAFF. The DNA for the CDR3 is TGTGCCAGCTCACCATTGGAGAACACTGAAGCTTTCTTT.